This is a list of T cell receptor beta chains from one sample in a study of blood T cell repertoires in COVID-19. This table comes from immunoSEQ multiplex PCR, and its TCRdb copy is limited to in-frame clones, with some not included. The sample consists of a few hundred thousand clones, around 88% of them appearing once. Sample: PBMCs or T cells enriched from blood (not recorded which). The receptor source for this set is a woman aged 40 to 50 with acute COVID-19. The CDR3 runs from the conserved cysteine through the conserved F or W. The D gene is left open where the match is weak. Only part of the rows carry a size: once, few, many, or a class if the clone is expanded.

d_call	j_call	clone_size	v_call	cdr3_nt	cdr3_aa
-	TRBJ1-1	-	TRBV6-5	TGTGCCAGCAGGACGTGGAGGAACACTGAAGCTTTCTTT	CASRTWRNTEAFF
TRBD1	TRBJ1-3	-	TRBV5-1	TGCGCCAGCAGCTTGGGCGGACTCGGGACAGGGAAAGTGACGGGAAACACCATATATTTT	CASSLGGLGTGKVTGNTIYF
-	TRBJ1-1	-	TRBV30	TGTGCCTGGACAGGGCCAAACACTGAAGCTTTCTTT	CAWTGPNTEAFF
-	TRBJ1-2	-	TRBV19	TGTGCCAGTAAACAACCGGGTTCCGGCGGCTATGGCTACACCTTC	CASKQPGSGGYGYTF
-	TRBJ2-7	once	TRBV3-1/TRBV3-2	TGTGCCAGCAGCCAAGTGAGGAGCTCCTACGAGCAGTACTTC	CASSQVRSSYEQYF
-	TRBJ1-4	-	TRBV28	TGTGCCAGCAGCCAGGGGTCAGAAGAAAAACTGTTTTTT	CASSQGSEEKLFF
-	TRBJ2-1	once	TRBV2	TGTGCCAGCAGTGAACAGGCCCCCTCCTACAATGAGCAGTTCTTC	CASSEQAPSYNEQFF
-	TRBJ1-5	-	TRBV9	TGTGCCAGCAGCGTTCGGGGGAAATATAGCAATCAGCCCCAGCATTTT	CASSVRGKYSNQPQHF
TRBD2	TRBJ2-2	-	TRBV27	TGTGCCAGCAGGGGGACTAGCGGGAGTCACGGGGAGCTGTTTTTT	CASRGTSGSHGELFF
TRBD1	TRBJ1-5	few	TRBV6-1	TGTGCCAGCAGTGAAGCGGGACAGCGCCATAGCAATCAGCCCCAGCATTTT	CASSEAGQRHSNQPQHF
-	TRBJ1-1	-	TRBV4-1	TGCGCCAGCAGCCAAGATTCCGGCAGACTATTGAACACTGAAGCTTTCTTT	CASSQDSGRLLNTEAFF
TRBD2	TRBJ2-1	once	TRBV7-9	TGTGCCAGCAGCTTAGCCAACTTTGGACTAGAGACTTACAATGAGCAGTTCTTC	CASSLANFGLETYNEQFF
TRBD1	TRBJ1-1	-	TRBV7-8	TGTGCCAGCAGCCCAGAAGTCGGGACAGCTTCCAACACTGAAGCTTTCTTT	CASSPEVGTASNTEAFF
-	TRBJ2-7	-	TRBV18	TGTGCCATCTGCTACGAGCAGTACTTC	CAICYEQYF
TRBD1	TRBJ1-1	many	TRBV7-9	TGTGCCAGCAGCTTAACAGGGGTTGTGACTGAAGCTTTCTTT	CASSLTGVVTEAFF
TRBD1	TRBJ1-1	few	TRBV18	TGTGCCAGCTCACCACTTTCTACAGGGGGCGCAGATGAAGCTTTCTTT	CASSPLSTGGADEAFF
-	TRBJ1-3	-	TRBV18	TGTGCCAGCTCACCACCCTCGCTCCCCTGGGAGAGCTCTGGAAACACCATATATTTT	CASSPPSLPWESSGNTIYF
TRBD2	TRBJ2-5	-	TRBV5-1	TGCGCCAGCAGCTTGGTAGCGGGAGAAGAGACCCAGTACTTC	CASSLVAGEETQYF
TRBD2	TRBJ2-1	once	TRBV5-4	TGTGCCAGCAGCTCCAAAGGACTAGCGTATGACAATGAGCAGTTCTTC	CASSSKGLAYDNEQFF
TRBD2	TRBJ2-3	-	TRBV29-1	TGCAGCGTGGGTCTTGGGACTAGCGCGCTCTCAGATACGCAGTATTTT	CSVGLGTSALSDTQYF
-	TRBJ1-1	-	TRBV2	TGTGCCAGCAGTGTGGATGGGGCGACCACTGAAGCTTTCTTT	CASSVDGATTEAFF